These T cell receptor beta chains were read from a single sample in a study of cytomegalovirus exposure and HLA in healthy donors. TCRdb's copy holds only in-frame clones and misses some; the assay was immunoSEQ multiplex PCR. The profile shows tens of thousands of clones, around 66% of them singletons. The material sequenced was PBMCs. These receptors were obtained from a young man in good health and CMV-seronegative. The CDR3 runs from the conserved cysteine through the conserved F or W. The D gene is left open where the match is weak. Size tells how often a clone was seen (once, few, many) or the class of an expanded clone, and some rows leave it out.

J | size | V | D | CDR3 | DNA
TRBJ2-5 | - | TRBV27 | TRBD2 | CASSTGTSGSGETQYF | TGTGCCAGCAGTACCGGGACTAGCGGGAGTGGAGAGACCCAGTACTTC
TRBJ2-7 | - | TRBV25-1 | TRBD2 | CASSPSGSSYEQYF | TGTGCCAGCAGTCCTAGCGGGAGCTCTTACGAGCAGTACTTC
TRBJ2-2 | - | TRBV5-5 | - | CASTLEGLTGELFF | TGTGCCAGCACCCTAGAGGGCTTAACCGGGGAGCTGTTTTTT
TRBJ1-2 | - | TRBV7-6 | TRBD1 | CASSSTETGNSGYTF | TGTGCCAGCAGCTCCACGGAGACAGGGAATTCTGGCTACACCTTC
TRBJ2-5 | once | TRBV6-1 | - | CASSEPGRGQETQYF | TGTGCCAGCAGTGAACCTGGGCGGGGACAAGAGACCCAGTACTTC
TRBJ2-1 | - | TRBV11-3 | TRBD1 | CASSLDGGRGRAEQFF | TGTGCCAGCAGCTTAGATGGAGGAAGGGGGCGGGCTGAGCAGTTCTTC
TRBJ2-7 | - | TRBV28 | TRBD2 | CASRLQGLAGAPAYEQYF | TGTGCCAGCAGACTACAGGGACTAGCGGGAGCTCCAGCATACGAGCAGTACTTC
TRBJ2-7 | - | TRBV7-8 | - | CASSSQLGQSYEQYF | TGTGCCAGCAGCTCCCAACTCGGACAGTCCTACGAGCAGTACTTC
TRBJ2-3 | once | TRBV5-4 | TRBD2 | CASSTAGTSGSLSTDTQYF | TGTGCCAGCAGCACCGCCGGGACTAGCGGGAGCCTAAGCACAGATACGCAGTATTTT
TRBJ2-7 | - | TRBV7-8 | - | CASSLDSSYEQYF | TGTGCCAGCAGCCTTGACAGTTCCTACGAGCAGTACTTC
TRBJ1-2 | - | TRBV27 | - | CASSPVAPYGYTF | TGTGCCAGCAGCCCAGTCGCCCCCTATGGCTACACCTTC